The 3 T cell receptor beta chains below come from one sample, sequenced in a study of T cell responses to AZD1222 COVID-19 vaccine. This table comes from immunoSEQ multiplex PCR, and its TCRdb copy is limited to in-frame clones, with some not included. The sample yields roughly 120,000 clones, around 84% seen once. Sequenced material: peripheral blood, taken 28 days after the second AZD1222 dose. The receptor source for this set is an adult who received the AZD1222 COVID-19 vaccine.

The gene calls are TRBV29-1 and TRBJ2-2; D is uncertain. Germline assignment: CDR1 SQVTM and CDR2 ANQGSEA. The CDR3 consists of 11 residues. V lost 8 bases to trimming and J lost 5 bases, with 9 bases between them. This CDR3 reads CSMRSTGELFF. The CDR3 DNA follows: TGCAGCATGAGGTCTACCGGGGAGCTGTTTTTT.

V usage is TRBV5-8 and J usage is TRBJ1-2; D is uncertain. V lost 0 bases, J lost 2 bases, and 5 bases lay in between. Germline V gene sequence: CDR1 SGHTS, CDR2 YDEGEE. The CDR3 runs 13 residues. DNA of the CDR3: TGTGCCAGCAGCTTGGATCGAAACTATGGCTACACCTTC. Amino acids: CASSLDRNYGYTF.

The rearrangement uses TRBV5-5 and TRBJ1-5; 7 nucleotides line up with TRBD1. V lost 2 bases and J lost 5; bases outside the gene matches: 1. Germline CDR1 and CDR2: SGHKS and YYEKEE (reference sequence). CDR3 size: 13 residues. In nucleotides, the CDR3 is TGTGCCAGCAGCTTCGACAGGGATCAGCCCCAGCATTTT. Protein product: CASSFDRDQPQHF.